The 6 T cell receptor beta chains given below trace back to one sample, sequenced in a study of cytomegalovirus exposure and HLA in healthy donors. The PCR made use of 60 Vbeta and 13 Jbeta primers. Profiled with immunoSEQ multiplex PCR; TCRdb holds only in-frame clones, not every one. The sample lists fewer than 200,000 clones, approximately 80% occurring once. The sequencing sample was made of PBMCs. The receptors here all came from a male donor in good health and CMV-seropositive.

The V call is TRBV6-6, the J call TRBJ2-2; 7 nucleotides align to TRBD1. In germline, CDR1 is MNHNY, CDR2 SVGAGI (reference sequence). The CDR3 sequence is 16 residues long. The trim removed 7 bases at V and 3 bases at J, leaving 11 bases unmatched. Here the CDR3 reads CASTFRRQGDTGELFF. Here the CDR3 DNA reads TGTGCCAGCACCTTTCGAAGACAGGGCGACACCGGGGAGCTGTTTTTT.

The chain joins TRBV18 to TRBJ1-4; D perhaps matches TRBD1 (5 bases). The germline V gene encodes CDR1 KGHSH and CDR2 LQKENI. Trimming stripped 6 bases from V and 3 bases from J, with 17 bases between. The CDR3 is made up of 16 amino acids. The CDR3 sequence is CASSSLPPGPNEKLFF. As DNA, the CDR3 is TGTGCCAGCTCGTCCCTCCCCCCAGGGCCTAATGAAAAACTGTTTTTT.

The chain recombines TRBV6-6 with TRBJ2-4; D might be TRBD2 (5 bases). The CDR3 extends over 15 amino acids. Germline CDR1 MNHNY, CDR2 SVGAGI (reference sequence). V lost 8 bases and J 2 bases, leaving 16 bases between the germline ends. The CDR3 loop is CASSAGASPKNIQYF. The CDR3 nucleotides are TGTGCCAGCTCCGCGGGTGCTAGCCCCAAAAACATTCAGTACTTC.

Concerning this clone: The junction and the germline gene differ at one end; a read error may be behind it. The chain has TRBV7-9 and TRBJ2-7; 7 positions agree with TRBD2. This CDR3 has 16 residues. Germline lookup yields CDR1 SEHNR and CDR2 FQNEAQ (reference sequence). CDR3 nucleotide sequence: TGTTCCAGCAGCTTCGCCCCTAGCGGCCCTTCCTACGAGCAGTACTTC. It yields the protein CSSSFAPSGPSYEQYF.

This chain links TRBV6-5 with TRBJ2-7, with D perhaps TRBD1 (6 bases). From germline, CDR1 is MNHEY and CDR2 SVGAGI. CDR3 length: 14 residues. Deletions cut 0 bases from V and 3 bases from J, with 9 bases between. The CDR3 loop is CASSYSGTRYEQYF. The CDR3, as DNA: TGTGCCAGCAGTTACTCCGGGACACGCTACGAGCAGTACTTC.

This clone is a singleton in its sample. The chain recombines TRBV6-1 with TRBJ1-3; 7 bases line up with TRBD1. CDR3 length equals 15 residues. Germline CDR1 reads MNHNS; CDR2 reads SASEGT. V was clipped by 5 bases and J by 0 bases; unmatched bases: 4. The CDR3 region has the DNA TGTGCCAGCAGTTTGGACAGGTCCTCTGGAAACACCATATATTTT. It translates to CASSLDRSSGNTIYF.